A single sample is the source of the 28 T cell receptor beta chains below, sequenced in a study of T-cell memory formation after mild COVID-19. TCRdb analysed the 5' RACE reads with MiXCR anew, one entry per CDR3 protein. The data contain approximately 290,000 distinct CDR3 sequences, 8% to 9% of them seen just once; the ten biggest clones take up roughly 22%. Material for sequencing was PBMCs or a T cell subset sorted from them (not recorded which). These receptor sequences come from a man aged 18 to 35 who had mild COVID-19 (a few samples of this study predate the infection). Cell type and time point are not known.

This clonotype has a handful of counts. This chain uses TRBV3-1 with TRBJ1-4, with D possibly being TRBD1 (5 bases). The CDR3 contains 15 residues. From germline, CDR1 is LGHDT and CDR2 YNNKEL (reference sequence). The ends were cut back, 8 bases at V and 6 bases at J, with 19 bases in the middle. The CDR3 here is CASRTTGPGDEKLFF. CDR3 DNA sequence: TGTGCCAGCCGAACTACAGGTCCGGGAGATGAAAAACTGTTTTTT.

This clonotype has more than one count but fewer than ten. The rearrangement links TRBV6-1 to TRBJ2-2; 13 nucleotides align to TRBD2. Germline CDR1 MNHNS, CDR2 SASEGT. The V gene end was trimmed by 2 bases and the J gene end by 7 bases; junction bases not matched to a gene: 7. This CDR3 has 17 amino acids. CDR3 in DNA: TGTGCCAGCAGTGAATTCACTAGCGGGGGGGGCGTCGGGGAGCTGTTTTTT. Its translation: CASSEFTSGGGVGELFF.

This clonotype was observed a few times. The V gene is TRBV3-1, the J gene TRBJ2-1; D gene ambiguous. The V end was cut by 3 bases, the J end by 0 bases, with 15 bases between. The CDR3 extends over 17 amino acids. Germline V lookup: CDR1 LGHDT, CDR2 YNNKEL (reference sequence). CDR3 sequence (DNA): TGTGCCAGCAGCCAGCCGGTTCGGATCTCCTCCTACAATGAGCAGTTCTTC. Protein: CASSQPVRISSYNEQFF.

This chain connects TRBV11-2 to TRBJ2-7; TRBD2 is a possible D gene (5 bases). Germline V gene lookup returns CDR1 SGHAT and CDR2 FQNNGV. V gave up 1 base and J gave up 2 bases, with 6 bases separating them. This CDR3 region has 13 residues. The CDR3 loop reads CASSLAGTYEQYV. The DNA for the CDR3 is TGTGCCAGCAGCTTAGCGGGGACCTACGAGCAGTACGTC.

The rearrangement joins TRBV7-6 to TRBJ2-3; 8 bases map to TRBD2. This CDR3 comprises 16 residues. V trimming: 0 bases; J trimming: 2 bases; junction bases outside the gene matches: 4. The V gene's germline CDR1 is SGHVS and CDR2 FNYEAQ. DNA for the CDR3: TGTGCCAGCAGCTTAGCAGTAGCGGGGACCACAGATACGCAGTATTTT. This gives the protein CASSLAVAGTTDTQYF.

The CDR3 DNA sequence: TGTGCCAGCAGCCCCATTAGCCGCGGACTGGGAGAGACCCAGTACTTC. Translation: CASSPISRGLGETQYF. The chain joins TRBV3-1 to TRBJ2-5, with D possibly TRBD2 on 5 matching bases. Germline values: CDR1 LGHDT, CDR2 YNNKEL (reference sequence). The CDR3 covers 16 residues. The V gene lost 4 bases and the J gene lost 4 bases, with 19 bases spanning the gap.

V gene TRBV7-2 combines with J gene TRBJ2-2, with D perhaps matching TRBD2 (5 bases). The V end was cut by 3 bases, the J end by 4 bases, with 9 bases between. The CDR3 extends over 14 amino acids. Germline V gives CDR1 SGHTA, CDR2 FQGNSA. This CDR3 is CASSFTRPTGELFF. The CDR3 nucleotides read TGTGCCAGCAGCTTTACTAGGCCCACCGGGGAGCTGTTTTTT.

J is TRBJ2-7 and V is TRBV27, with no clear D. Germline assignment: CDR1 MNHEY and CDR2 SMNVEV (reference sequence). Trimming shortened V by 0 bases and J by 2 bases, and 11 bases separated the two germline ends. The CDR3 has 15 residues. The CDR3 sequence: CASSLSGSGAYEQYF. The CDR3 DNA reads as TGTGCCAGCAGTTTATCGGGGTCTGGGGCCTACGAGCAGTACTTC.

This chain links TRBV20-1 with TRBJ2-3; a weak D match, TRBD2 (7 bases). The germline V gene has CDR1 DFQATT and CDR2 SNEGSKA (reference sequence). The CDR3 totals 13 residues. The CDR3 protein is CSLGGANTDTQYF. The CDR3 DNA follows: TGCAGCTTAGGGGGGGCAAACACAGATACGCAGTATTTT.

This clonotype has only a few counts. J is TRBJ2-3 and V is TRBV7-3; 8 bases line up with TRBD2. The length of the CDR3 is 16 residues. Germline CDR1 and CDR2: SGHTA and FQGTGA. V trimming: 4 bases; J trimming: 0 bases; junction bases outside the gene matches: 6. This chain's CDR3 is CASSSGTSLSTDTQYF. The CDR3 DNA is TGTGCCAGCAGCTCAGGGACTAGTCTAAGCACAGATACGCAGTATTTT.

This clonotype was recorded a few times. This chain uses TRBV4-2 with TRBJ1-5, with D possibly being TRBD1 (6 bases). Germline V gene data show CDR1 as LGHNA and CDR2 as YNFKEQ. V was clipped by 3 bases and J by 6 bases, with 15 bases between them. The CDR3 runs 15 residues. Written as DNA, the CDR3 is TGTGCCAGCAGCCAGGCAGGGGCGCCTGCTCAGCCCCAGCATTTT. Translating it yields CASSQAGAPAQPQHF.

The chain carries TRBV6-5 and TRBJ2-3; D unresolved. The CDR3 contains 13 residues. Germline CDR1 MNHEY, CDR2 SVGAGI. V was cut by 7 bases and J by 3 bases, with 11 bases left in between. CDR3 sequence reads: CASTLGLTDTQYF. CDR3 nucleotides: TGTGCCAGCACTCTGGGGTTAACAGATACGCAGTATTTT.

The gene calls are TRBV4-3 and TRBJ2-2; D might be TRBD1 (5 bases). Trimming took off 0 bases at V and 2 bases at J, with 16 bases between the two ends. Germline CDR1 LGHNA, CDR2 YSLEER. The CDR3 totals 18 residues. CDR3 coding DNA: TGCGCCAGCAGCCAAGAGCCCCAGGGATATGTTAACACCGGGGAGCTGTTTTTT. Protein sequence: CASSQEPQGYVNTGELFF.

Only a few counts were recorded for this clonotype. The V and J genes are TRBV27 and TRBJ2-2; a possible D gene is TRBD2 (7 bases). Germline V lookup: CDR1 MNHEY, CDR2 SMNVEV (reference sequence). This CDR3 region has 14 residues. V dropped 6 bases and J dropped 4 bases, with 12 bases sitting between them. The DNA for the CDR3 is TGTGCCAGCAGCTGGGGGGGGGCCACCGGGGAGCTGTTTTTT. This translates into CASSWGGATGELFF.

This chain links TRBV28 with TRBJ1-1, with TRBD1 matching over 9 bases. The CDR3 runs to 14 residues. Losses at the gene ends were 6 bases for V and 3 bases for J; bases not matched to a gene: 5. Germline-derived CDR1 and CDR2 are MDHEN and SYDVKM. The DNA for the CDR3 is TGTGCCAGCAGCCGACAGGGGGTGGACACTGAAGCTTTCTTT. Protein product: CASSRQGVDTEAFF.

This clonotype was picked up many times. This rearrangement joins TRBV5-1 to TRBJ2-2; D is unclear. Germline CDR1 and CDR2: SGHRS and YFSETQ. Deletions cut 0 bases from V and 5 bases from J, with 11 bases between. This CDR3 is built from 15 residues. DNA of the CDR3: TGCGCCAGCAGCTTGGCCACGTTTGGGACCGGGGAGCTGTTTTTT. Translated, it gives CASSLATFGTGELFF.

Ten or more counts support this clonotype. This sequence joins TRBV7-3 and TRBJ2-7; D is uncertain. Trimming removed 6 bases at V and 4 bases at J, with 16 bases between. Germline V gene lookup returns CDR1 SGHTA and CDR2 FQGTGA. The CDR3 runs 14 residues. The CDR3 here is CASRPRRSVYEQYV. The CDR3 DNA reads as TGTGCCAGCAGACCCCGCAGGTCCGTTTACGAGCAGTACGTC.

The gene calls are TRBV19 and TRBJ2-5; D might be TRBD2 (6 bases). Germline CDR1 and CDR2: LNHDA and SQIVND (reference sequence). The CDR3 has 13 residues. Trimming took 5 bases from V and 7 from J, leaving 14 bases between them. The CDR3 region has the DNA TGTGCCAGTAGTCCCCGCGGGGAGGTGACCCAGTACTTC. Amino acids: CASSPRGEVTQYF.

The J gene is TRBJ2-7, the V gene TRBV6-2 or TRBV6-3; TRBD1 matches at 11 bases. CDR1 and CDR2 from the germline V gene are MNHEY and SVGEGT. The junction had 4 bases not matched to a gene; V was cut back by 4 bases and J by 2 bases. The CDR3 is made up of 15 amino acids. The CDR3 loop is CASSSRTGGPYEQYF. Written as DNA, the CDR3 is TGTGCCAGCAGTTCCAGGACAGGGGGCCCCTACGAGCAGTACTTC.

This clonotype was detected a few times. V gene TRBV12-3 or TRBV12-4 combines with J gene TRBJ2-5, with D possibly being TRBD2 (6 bases). Trimming removed 7 bases at V and 7 bases at J, with 28 bases between. The CDR3 has 17 residues. The CDR3 region has the DNA TGTGCCAGCACCTCGACCTCACGGGCCGGGGGATTAGGGACCCAGTACTTC. It is translated as CASTSTSRAGGLGTQYF.

This clonotype was seen ten or more times. The chain combines TRBV23-1 with TRBJ2-3; TRBD1 agrees at 9 bases. TRBV23-1 is identified as an open reading frame with a role that is uncertain. V lost 0 bases, J lost 0 bases, and 7 bases stayed unmatched. This CDR3 has 18 residues. The CDR3 DNA is TGCGCCAGCAGTCAATCGGGGGACAGGGTGGGTAGCACAGATACGCAGTATTTT. This gives the protein CASSQSGDRVGSTDTQYF.

The V and J genes are TRBV14 and TRBJ1-4; maybe TRBD1 (5 bases). V lost 0 bases and J lost 0, with 5 bases in between. The V gene's germline CDR1 is SGHDN and CDR2 FVKESK. The CDR3 is 15 amino acids. In DNA, the CDR3 is TGTGCCAGCAGCCAAGACAGGGCAACTAATGAAAAACTGTTTTTT. Amino acid sequence: CASSQDRATNEKLFF.

This clonotype has more than one count but fewer than ten. V and J are TRBV4-2 and TRBJ1-2, with D possibly TRBD1 on 5 matching bases. The CDR3 extends over 15 amino acids. Per germline, CDR1 LGHNA and CDR2 YNFKEQ. Between the trimmed V and J ends, which lost 1 base and 6 bases, there was a span of 15 bases. The CDR3 DNA follows: TGTGCCAGCAGCCAAGTAGGGGTAAGATCGGATGGCTACACCTTC. This sequence encodes CASSQVGVRSDGYTF.

Notes on this clonotype: This may stem from a read error, because a much larger clone lies one nucleotide away. This rearrangement joins TRBV27 to TRBJ2-5; the D is unclear. The ends were cut back, 8 bases at V and 3 bases at J, with 4 bases in the middle. There are 10 residues in the CDR3. Germline loops: CDR1 MNHEY, CDR2 SMNVEV (reference sequence). The CDR3 spells CASGKETQYF. The CDR3 DNA reads TGTGCCAGCGGGAAAGAGACCCAGTACTTC.

V and J are TRBV6-5 and TRBJ2-2; D remains ambiguous. The V end was cut by 6 bases, the J end by 3 bases, with 8 bases between. Germline V CDR1 and CDR2: MNHEY, SVGAGI. The CDR3 spans 13 residues. The CDR3 protein is CASRAWDTGELFF. The CDR3 nucleotides are TGTGCCAGCAGGGCTTGGGACACCGGGGAGCTGTTTTTT.

This clonotype was counted a few times. The chain uses TRBV29-1 and TRBJ2-7, with D unresolved. The CDR3 loop spans 13 amino acids. V shed 1 base and J shed 2 bases, with 9 bases lying between them. Germline V gene data show CDR1 as SQVTM and CDR2 as ANQGSEA. CDR3 DNA: TGCAGCGTTGAAGTGGCCGGAACCTACGAGCAGTACTTC. Translating gives CSVEVAGTYEQYF.

The sample holds a few counts of this clonotype. The chain employs TRBV6-5 and TRBJ2-1; D possibly uses TRBD1 or TRBD2 (6 bases each). V lost 5 bases to trimming and J lost 6 bases, with 14 bases between them. Germline V gives CDR1 MNHEY, CDR2 SVGAGI. This CDR3 region has 14 residues. CDR3 bases: TGTGCCAGCAGTCAAACCGGAGGGGGCAATGAGCAGTTCTTC. This translates into CASSQTGGGNEQFF.

The J gene is TRBJ2-7, the V gene TRBV5-1, with 7 bases that match TRBD2. CDR3 length: 15 amino acids. The germline V gene has CDR1 SGHRS and CDR2 YFSETQ. Losses at the gene ends were 0 bases for V and 0 bases for J; bases not matched to a gene: 3. The chain's CDR3 is CASSLGGGLSYEQYV. The CDR3 coding sequence is TGCGCCAGCAGCTTGGGCGGGGGACTCTCCTACGAGCAGTACGTC.